What follows is one T cell receptor beta chain and its context. This CDR3 comprises 16 residues. Germline values: CDR1 WSHSY, CDR2 SAAADI. Unmatched junction bases numbered 12, after V lost 11 bases and J lost 3 bases. These data come from a study of shared clonotypes between healthy human individuals. TCRdb's table, derived via immunoSEQ multiplex PCR, lists solely in-frame clones and lacks some. The table lists about 2.2 million clones, 93% of them singletons. CD45RO-negative, CCR7-positively selected cells formed the naive CD8 fraction, excluding terminally differentiated effector memory CD45RA+ cells.

The chain has TRBV10-2 and TRBJ2-2; 10 positions match TRBD2. The material sequenced was naive CD8+ T cells from PBMCs. The TCR sequence derives from a young man in good health. Some clones in this sample may be carry-over from other donors' samples. CDR3 in amino acids: CASSAAGGVDTGELFF. CDR3 coding DNA: TGCGCCTCGTCGGCAGCGGGAGGGGTAGACACCGGGGAGCTGTTTTTT.